These T cell receptor beta chains were read from a single sample in a study of blood T cell repertoires in COVID-19. Some clones are missing from TCRdb's copy, which holds only in-frame ones; the method was immunoSEQ multiplex PCR. Of 200,000 to 250,000 clones listed, 80% to 90% are singletons. Material: peripheral blood. Every receptor here comes from a woman aged 40 to 50 who had recovered from COVID-19. Both conserved end residues are part of each CDR3. D genes are given only for firm matches. Only part of the rows carry a size: once, few, many, or a class if the clone is expanded.

D	V	length	J	size	DNA	CDR3
-	TRBV9	13	TRBJ1-1	-	TGTGACGGCAAGGTCACGGGGAACACTGAAGCTTTCTTT	CDGKVTGNTEAFF
TRBD1	TRBV6-5	15	TRBJ2-3	once	TGTGCCAGCAGATTACAGGGGTCTGGAGTAGGTACGCAGTATTTT	CASRLQGSGVGTQYF
-	TRBV2	15	TRBJ2-3	once	TGTGCCACTGGAATCACGGGGGGCTCCACAGATACGCAGTATTTT	CATGITGGSTDTQYF
TRBD1	TRBV2	16	TRBJ2-1	-	TGTGCCAGCAGAGGATTACAGGGGGAGAGCTACAATGAGCAGTTCTTC	CASRGLQGESYNEQFF
-	TRBV7-9	13	TRBJ1-2	-	TGTGCCAGCAGCTGGGCCCCAGCTGGTGGCTACACCTTC	CASSWAPAGGYTF
-	TRBV11-1	15	TRBJ2-2	-	TGTGCCAGCAGCTCGACCCAAGCGAGTACCGGGGAGCTGTTTTTT	CASSSTQASTGELFF
-	TRBV2	16	TRBJ1-2	-	TGTGCCAGCAGCCCAATGTTGCAGGGAGGTTGGGATGGCTACACCTTC	CASSPMLQGGWDGYTF
-	TRBV5-1	11	TRBJ2-2	-	TGCGCCAGCGCCCGGGGGGGGGAGCTGTTTTTT	CASARGGELFF
-	TRBV5-6	14	TRBJ1-3	-	TGTGCCAGCATTGGGAGGGGCTCTGGAAACACCATATATTTT	CASIGRGSGNTIYF
-	TRBV28	12	TRBJ2-7	-	TGTGCCAGCAGTTCCCACCTACCTGGGCAGTACTTC	CASSSHLPGQYF
-	TRBV28	14	TRBJ1-3	-	TGTGCCAGCAGGTTTCAGGTCTCTGGAAACACCATATATTTT	CASRFQVSGNTIYF
TRBD1	TRBV2	12	TRBJ1-2	-	TGTGCCAGCAGGGGGACAGACTATGGCTACACCTTC	CASRGTDYGYTF
-	TRBV6-5	15	TRBJ1-1	-	TGTGCCAGCAGTTACTCGTGGAGGGGCGCGACTGAAGCTTTCTTT	CASSYSWRGATEAFF
TRBD2	TRBV29-1	14	TRBJ2-1	-	TGCAGCGTAGGACTAGCGGGAGACTACAATGAGCAGTTCTTC	CSVGLAGDYNEQFF
TRBD1	TRBV11-2	15	TRBJ1-1	-	TGTGCCAGCAGCTTAGATCCCAGGGGGACTTTTGAAGCTTTCTTT	CASSLDPRGTFEAFF
-	TRBV3-1/TRBV3-2	13	TRBJ1-6	few	TGTGCCAGCAGCCAAGAAGAGGGTTCACCCCTCCACTTT	CASSQEEGSPLHF
-	TRBV18	13	TRBJ1-5	-	TGTGCCAGCTCCGTGGAGGGCAATCAGCCCCAGCATTTT	CASSVEGNQPQHF
-	TRBV5-1	14	TRBJ1-1	-	TGCGCCAGCAGCTTGGACGGGGGGAACACTGAAGCTTTCTTT	CASSLDGGNTEAFF
TRBD1	TRBV10-3	14	TRBJ1-5	-	TGTGCCACCCGGACAGGGAGGGACAATCAGCCCCAGCATTTT	CATRTGRDNQPQHF
-	TRBV19	14	TRBJ1-1	-	TGTGCCAGTAGTATCCAGTACCCTCGGGGAAAAGCTTTCTTT	CASSIQYPRGKAFF
-	TRBV7-9	14	TRBJ1-2	-	TGTGCCAGCAGCGGATACCGGACCTCGGGGAGCTACACCTTC	CASSGYRTSGSYTF
-	TRBV7-2	14	TRBJ2-2	-	TGTGCCAGCAGCTTACGACTAAACACCGGGGAGCTGTTTTTT	CASSLRLNTGELFF